A selection of T cell receptor beta chains follows, all from one sample in a study of T cells after yellow fever vaccination. Via MiXCR, TCRdb re-called the 5' RACE reads, giving one row per CDR3 protein. The sample contains under 300,000 distinct CDR3 sequences, 6.9% of which appear only once. The sequenced sample was CD4+ T cells sorted from PBMCs, obtained 15 days after the yellow fever booster vaccination. These receptors all come from a young man who received the YFV17D yellow fever vaccine. CDR3s leave out the opening cysteine and the closing phenylalanine or tryptophan. The D gene is left open where the match is weak.

.	TRBV7-2	TRBJ2-1	ASSPNRNEQF
.	TRBV30	TRBJ2-7	ACAQSSYEQY
.	TRBV5-6	TRBJ2-3	ASSGRTDTQY
.	TRBV20-1	TRBJ2-2	SARASNTGELF
.	TRBV29-1	TRBJ2-1	SVYTGPPDEQF
.	TRBV12-3/TRBV12-4	TRBJ2-7	ASSTLVGISEQY
TRBD2	TRBV7-8	TRBJ2-3	ASSLRAGFVTDTQY
TRBD1	TRBV7-3	TRBJ2-1	ASSTRQGAPINEQF
.	TRBV9	TRBJ2-7	ASSVGPGSYEQY
TRBD1	TRBV6-1	TRBJ2-5	ASQDRATKTQY
.	TRBV7-2	TRBJ1-3	ASSPLGSSGNTIY
.	TRBV12-3/TRBV12-4	TRBJ2-1	ASKHRHYNEQF
.	TRBV5-4	TRBJ2-2	ASSVTGAGDDGELF
.	TRBV19	TRBJ1-1	ARLSAATEAF
TRBD2	TRBV12-3/TRBV12-4	TRBJ2-3	ASSLRTSGKFPDTQY
.	TRBV9	TRBJ1-2	ASSVASGRGGYT
.	TRBV20-1	TRBJ1-3	SASSPTTGNTIY
.	TRBV20-1	TRBJ2-5	SPLDLSGETQY
TRBD2	TRBV4-3	TRBJ2-1	ASSQDYSGTWNEQF
.	TRBV5-1	TRBJ1-1	ASSLRTENTEAF
.	TRBV14	TRBJ2-3	ASSQDPTDTQY
TRBD1	TRBV30	TRBJ2-1	AWTRQGSYNEQF
TRBD1	TRBV29-1	TRBJ2-5	SGGQGKTQY
.	TRBV20-1	TRBJ2-2	SAREVSNTGELF
TRBD2	TRBV5-1	TRBJ2-5	ASSLELAAQETQY